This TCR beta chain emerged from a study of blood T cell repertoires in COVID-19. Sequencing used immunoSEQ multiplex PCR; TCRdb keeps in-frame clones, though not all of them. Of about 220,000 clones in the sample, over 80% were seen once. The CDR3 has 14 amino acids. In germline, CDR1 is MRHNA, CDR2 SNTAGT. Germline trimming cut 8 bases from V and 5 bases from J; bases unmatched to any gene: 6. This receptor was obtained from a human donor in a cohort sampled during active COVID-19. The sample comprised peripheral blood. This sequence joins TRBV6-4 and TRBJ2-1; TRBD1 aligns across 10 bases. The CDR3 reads CASLDRGRHNEQFF. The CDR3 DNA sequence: TGTGCCAGCCTTGACAGGGGGCGACACAATGAGCAGTTCTTC.